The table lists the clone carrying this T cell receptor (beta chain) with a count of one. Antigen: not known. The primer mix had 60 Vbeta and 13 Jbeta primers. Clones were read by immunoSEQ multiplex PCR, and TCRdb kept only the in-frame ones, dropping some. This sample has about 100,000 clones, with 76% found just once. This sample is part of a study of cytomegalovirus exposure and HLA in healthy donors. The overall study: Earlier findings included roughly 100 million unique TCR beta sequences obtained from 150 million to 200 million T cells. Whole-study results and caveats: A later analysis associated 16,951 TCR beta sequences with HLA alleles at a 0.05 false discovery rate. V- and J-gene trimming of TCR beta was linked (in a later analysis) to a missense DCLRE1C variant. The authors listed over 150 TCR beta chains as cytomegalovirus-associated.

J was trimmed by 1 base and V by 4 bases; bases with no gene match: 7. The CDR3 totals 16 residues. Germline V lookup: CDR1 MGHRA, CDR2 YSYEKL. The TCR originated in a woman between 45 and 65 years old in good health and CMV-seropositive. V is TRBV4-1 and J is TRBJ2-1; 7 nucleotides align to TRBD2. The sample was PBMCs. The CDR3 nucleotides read TGCGCCAGCAGCCCCACTAGCGCCCAATCCTACAATGAGCAGTTCTTC. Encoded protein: CASSPTSAQSYNEQFF.